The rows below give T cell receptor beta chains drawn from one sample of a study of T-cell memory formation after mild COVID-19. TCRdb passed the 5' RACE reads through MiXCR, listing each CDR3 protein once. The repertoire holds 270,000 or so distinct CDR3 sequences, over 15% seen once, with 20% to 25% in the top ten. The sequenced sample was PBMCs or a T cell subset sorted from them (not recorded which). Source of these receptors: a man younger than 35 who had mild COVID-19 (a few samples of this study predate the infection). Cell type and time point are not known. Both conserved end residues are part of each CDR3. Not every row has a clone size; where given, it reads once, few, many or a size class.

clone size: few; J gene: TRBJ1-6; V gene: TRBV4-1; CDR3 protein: CASSQPGTSPLHF
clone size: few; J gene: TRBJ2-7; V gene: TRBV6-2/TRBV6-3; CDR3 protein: CASSYSGNDEQYF
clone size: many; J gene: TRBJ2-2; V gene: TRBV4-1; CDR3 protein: CASRGLNTGELFF
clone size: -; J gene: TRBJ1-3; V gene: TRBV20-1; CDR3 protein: CSARSISGNTIYF
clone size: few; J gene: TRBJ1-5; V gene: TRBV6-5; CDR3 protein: CASSSDQPQHF
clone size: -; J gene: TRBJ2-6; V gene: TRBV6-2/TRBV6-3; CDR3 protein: CASSYDRRGSGANVLTF
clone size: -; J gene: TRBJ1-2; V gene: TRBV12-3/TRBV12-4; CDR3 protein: CASTVPGVLANYGYTF
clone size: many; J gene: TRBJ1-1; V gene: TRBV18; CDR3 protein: CASSPDRGNTEAFF
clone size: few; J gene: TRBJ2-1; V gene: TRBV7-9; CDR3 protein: CASSLFGQGAGEQFF
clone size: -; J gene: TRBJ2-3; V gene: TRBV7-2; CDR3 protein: CASSLGLGGTDTQYF
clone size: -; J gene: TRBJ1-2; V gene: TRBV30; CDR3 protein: CAWSRTGGPIWGYTF
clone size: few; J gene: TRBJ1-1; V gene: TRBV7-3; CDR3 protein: CASSNWINTEAFF
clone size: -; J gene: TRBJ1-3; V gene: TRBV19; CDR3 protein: CASSLRPDGIGNTIYF
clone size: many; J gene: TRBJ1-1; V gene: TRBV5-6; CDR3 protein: CASSLGVTEAFF
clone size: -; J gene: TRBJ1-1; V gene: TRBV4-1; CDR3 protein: CASSQGDDSRDEAFF
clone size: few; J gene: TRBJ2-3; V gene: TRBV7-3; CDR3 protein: CASSLTPSGATDTQYF
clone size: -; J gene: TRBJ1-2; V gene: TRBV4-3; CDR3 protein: CASSLRQGSSDGYTF
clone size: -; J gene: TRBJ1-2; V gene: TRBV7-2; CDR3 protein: CASSLAGTGYGYTF
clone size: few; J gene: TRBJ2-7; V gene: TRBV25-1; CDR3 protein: CASSLLRGSEQYF
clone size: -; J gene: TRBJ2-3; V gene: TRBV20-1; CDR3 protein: CSARMQGATDTQYF
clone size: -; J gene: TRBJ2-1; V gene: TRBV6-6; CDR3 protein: CASRLGAQPSYNEQFF
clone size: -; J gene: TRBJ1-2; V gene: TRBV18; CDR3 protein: CASSPHNYGYTF
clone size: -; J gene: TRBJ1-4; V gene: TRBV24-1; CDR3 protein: CATSDGEAFATNEKLFF
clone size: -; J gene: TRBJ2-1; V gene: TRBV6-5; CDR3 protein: CASSRNRGGELFF
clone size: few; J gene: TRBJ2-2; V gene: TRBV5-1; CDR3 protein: CASRPTGGFTGELFF
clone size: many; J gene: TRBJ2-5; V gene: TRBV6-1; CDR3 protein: CASSDPGQGRQETQYF
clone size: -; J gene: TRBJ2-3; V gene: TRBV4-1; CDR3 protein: CASSPRYGTDTQYF
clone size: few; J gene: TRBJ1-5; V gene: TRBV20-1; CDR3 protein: CSATREGLQHF
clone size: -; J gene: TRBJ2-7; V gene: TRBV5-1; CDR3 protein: CASSLGTGSVYEQYF
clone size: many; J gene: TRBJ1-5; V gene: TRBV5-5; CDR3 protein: CASSLAEGQPQHF
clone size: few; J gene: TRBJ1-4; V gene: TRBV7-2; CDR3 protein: CASRQGANEKLFF
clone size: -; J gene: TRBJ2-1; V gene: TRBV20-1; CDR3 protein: CSANLAGAYNEQFF
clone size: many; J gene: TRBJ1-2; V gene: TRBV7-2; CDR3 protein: CASSLARGRGYGYTF
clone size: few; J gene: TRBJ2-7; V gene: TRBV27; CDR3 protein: CASRVRQGVHEQYF
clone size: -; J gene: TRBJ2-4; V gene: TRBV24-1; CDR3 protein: CATSDPGQGRENIQYF
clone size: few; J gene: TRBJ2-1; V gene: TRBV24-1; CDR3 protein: CATSDSPIIWEQFF
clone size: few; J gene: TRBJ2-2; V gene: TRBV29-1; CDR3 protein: CSVESGQGGGELFF
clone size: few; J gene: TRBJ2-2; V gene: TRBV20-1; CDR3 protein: CSARVPGRGSANTGELFF
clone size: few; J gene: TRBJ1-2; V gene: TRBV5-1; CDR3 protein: CASSLGQTAVYGYTF
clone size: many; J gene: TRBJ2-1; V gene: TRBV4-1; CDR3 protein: CASSQDGGWILAGYNEQFF
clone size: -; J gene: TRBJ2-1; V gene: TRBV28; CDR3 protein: CASVAEHEQFF
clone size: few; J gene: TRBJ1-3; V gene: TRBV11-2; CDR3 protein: CASSRQDSRNTIYF